This record covers a single TCR beta chain. Its antigen is unknown. One base away there is no much larger clone; base qualities are not given. The CDR3 spans 15 residues, from the cysteine through the phenylalanine. This entry keeps only the CDR3 DNA: 45 bases, framed from base 1. The germline V gene (reference sequence) supplies CDR1 MNHNY and CDR2 SVGAGI. Germline trimming: 3 bases from V, 4 bases from J; junction bases outside gene matches: 4. For TCR Vbeta sequencing, memory CD4+ T cells were sorted ex vivo from the peripheral blood of both healthy controls and narcolepsy patients. The sample belongs to a study of T cells in narcolepsy (dated by TCRdb to the late 2010s). Looking at the study overall: Patients with narcolepsy type 1 or type 2 (NT1, NT2) and healthy control donors were enrolled in the study. The study sought autoreactive T cells targeting hypocretin neuron self-antigens (hypocretin, TRIB2) in narcolepsy patients, using TCR Vbeta sequencing to track clonotypes in blood and CSF. Study-level results and caveats: Some blood memory CD4+ repertoires from patients and controls contained no sequences matching autoreactive T cell clones. Numbers of sequenced blood memory CD4+ clonotypes were comparable, averaging roughly 40,000 in patients and roughly 32,000 in controls. Plots that compared CSF and blood CD4+ T cell clonotypes from the same patient highlighted HCRT-specific and TRIB2-specific autoreactive clonotypes. Autoreactive clonotypes were reported to be detected serially in the blood of the same patients and of different patients, but not in the blood of healthy controls.

Receptor libraries were prepared by the immunoSEQ multiplex PCR assay. What TCRdb holds here is the immuneACCESS table cut down to in-frame rearrangements. Part of the clones is not present; checked against another copy, under half of the missing clones reflect an unresolved V gene, and the others are unexplained. This sample holds roughly 30,000 clones; around 79% were observed only once. The ten largest clones take up 6.5% to 7% of the sample. The sequence joins TRBV6-6 to TRBJ2-1; 9 bases in the junction line up with TRBD2. The receptor comes from a human donor in good health. Source material: memory (CD45RA-) CD4+ T cells from blood. The cell subset or site label on this specimen signifies: memory T cells sorted ex vivo from peripheral blood. The CDR3 protein: CASSYRLADYNEQFF. The DNA reads TGTGCCAGCAGTTATCGACTAGCGGATTACAATGAGCAGTTCTTC.